This T cell receptor beta chain emerged from a study of blood T cell repertoires in COVID-19. One Seattle source followed patients from active infection through their disease course. Authors' methods: How many nucleated cells were present was estimated from reference gene primer amplification. Some clones are missing from TCRdb's copy, which holds only in-frame ones; the method was immunoSEQ multiplex PCR. D and trimming were read from the DNA, whereas the V and J calls and clone size are those reported in that table. The table lists about 300,000 clones, roughly 90% of them singletons. The clonotype comes from a woman in her 30s with COVID-19, enrolled during active disease. The sequencing input was peripheral blood.

The CDR3 sequence is CASMGGGIDTEAFF. DNA of the CDR3: TGTGCCTCAATGGGTGGGGGGATCGACACTGAAGCTTTCTTT. The rearrangement links TRBV2 to TRBJ1-1, with D tentatively TRBD1 (5 bases). V lost 11 bases and J 3 bases, leaving 19 bases between the germline ends. The CDR3 has 14 amino acids. CDR1 is SNHLY, CDR2 FYNNEI, per germline.